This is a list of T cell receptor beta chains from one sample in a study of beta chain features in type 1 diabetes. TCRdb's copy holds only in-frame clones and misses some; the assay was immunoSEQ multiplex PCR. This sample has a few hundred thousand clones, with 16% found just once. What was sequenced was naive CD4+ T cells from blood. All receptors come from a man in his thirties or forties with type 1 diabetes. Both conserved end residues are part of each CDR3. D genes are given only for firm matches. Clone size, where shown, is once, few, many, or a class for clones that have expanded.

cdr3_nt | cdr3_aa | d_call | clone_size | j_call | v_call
TGTGCCAGCAGGAGAGGGTACCAAGAGACCCAGTACTTC | CASRRGYQETQYF | NA | few | TRBJ2-5 | TRBV7-2
TGTGCCAGCAGAGGCTTATCAACGGAGACCCAGTACTTC | CASRGLSTETQYF | NA | NA | TRBJ2-5 | TRBV2
TGTGCCAGCACTTCCAGGACAGGGCAAGGGAATGAGCAGTTCTTC | CASTSRTGQGNEQFF | TRBD1 | NA | TRBJ2-1 | TRBV9
TGCGCCAGCAGTGACCAAGAGACCCAGTACTTC | CASSDQETQYF | NA | NA | TRBJ2-5 | TRBV5-1
TGTGCCAGCAGCCTGGGCCCTCTAGGCACCTACGGCTACACCTTC | CASSLGPLGTYGYTF | NA | NA | TRBJ1-2 | TRBV2
TGTGCCAGCACTGCCCCGGGACTCTTCTACGAGCAGTACTTC | CASTAPGLFYEQYF | NA | NA | TRBJ2-7 | TRBV6-4
TGTGCCAGCAGTTGGGTTCGGACAGGGAAAGTGGAGACCCAGTACTTC | CASSWVRTGKVETQYF | TRBD1 | few | TRBJ2-5 | TRBV27
TGTGCCAGCAGCCAAGAAAAGGATCTCGGAAACGAGCAGTACTTC | CASSQEKDLGNEQYF | NA | NA | TRBJ2-7 | TRBV14
TGCAGCGTTGGGCTAGGGGGCGTCTACGAGCAGTACTTC | CSVGLGGVYEQYF | TRBD1 | NA | TRBJ2-7 | TRBV29-1
TGTGCCAGCAGCTTAGTGGTCACAGATACGCAGTATTTT | CASSLVVTDTQYF | NA | NA | TRBJ2-3 | TRBV7-2
TGCAGCGTTGGTCGCCGATTAGCCTACGAGCAGTACTTC | CSVGRRLAYEQYF | NA | NA | TRBJ2-7 | TRBV29-1
TGTGCCAGCAGTTTGCTTTCTAACACCGGGGAGCTGTTTTTT | CASSLLSNTGELFF | NA | few | TRBJ2-2 | TRBV28
TGTGCCATCAAAACAGGGTCCCAAGAGACCCAGTACTTC | CAIKTGSQETQYF | NA | NA | TRBJ2-5 | TRBV10-3
TGTGCCAGCAGCCTTGGAGGGGGCCAAGAGACCCAGTACTTC | CASSLGGGQETQYF | NA | NA | TRBJ2-5 | TRBV7-9
TGTGCCAGTAGCTATAAGGGGTACCAAGAGACCCAGTACTTC | CASSYKGYQETQYF | NA | NA | TRBJ2-5 | TRBV19
TGTGCCAGCAGTGAGGAGACAGGCGATGAGCAGTTCTTC | CASSEETGDEQFF | NA | NA | TRBJ2-1 | TRBV2
TGTGCCAGCAGCCCGCCTAGCGGCGAAGAGACCCAGTACTTC | CASSPPSGEETQYF | TRBD2 | NA | TRBJ2-5 | TRBV9
TGCAGCGTCCGATCCAAGCTGCGGCATGAAGAGACCCAGTACTTC | CSVRSKLRHEETQYF | NA | few | TRBJ2-5 | TRBV29-1
TGTGCCAGCAGCGCCGTCAGGGATACGCAGTATTTT | CASSAVRDTQYF | NA | NA | TRBJ2-3 | TRBV7-2
TGTGCCTGGAGTTTCGGGACTAGCCTCACCGGGGAGCTGTTTTTT | CAWSFGTSLTGELFF | TRBD2 | few | TRBJ2-2 | TRBV30
TGCGCCAGCAGCTTCCGGGACAGGGAGAATGAAAAACTGTTTTTT | CASSFRDRENEKLFF | TRBD1 | NA | TRBJ1-4 | TRBV4-1
TGTGCCAGCACCCGAGGGGGGCAAAACACCGGGGAGCTGTTTTTT | CASTRGGQNTGELFF | NA | NA | TRBJ2-2 | TRBV6-6
TGTGCCTGGAATAGCGGTAACTGGATGTATTTT | CAWNSGNWMYF | NA | few | TRBJ2-3 | TRBV30
TGTGCCAGCAGCCAGGGCAGGGACACCGGGGAGCTGTTTTTT | CASSQGRDTGELFF | NA | NA | TRBJ2-2 | TRBV16
TGTGCCAGCTCACCAGGGAACACAGATACGCAGTATTTT | CASSPGNTDTQYF | NA | few | TRBJ2-3 | TRBV18
TGTGCAAGTCGCCCAATGACAGGTAGTGAGCAGTTCTTC | CASRPMTGSEQFF | NA | NA | TRBJ2-1 | TRBV12-2
TGTGCCAGCAGCCCAACCCTTACGGGGCTCTCCTACGAGCAGTACTTC | CASSPTLTGLSYEQYF | NA | NA | TRBJ2-7 | TRBV7-2
TGTGCCAGCAGTTTAAACCCTAGCGGGAGTTCACCCTACGAGCAGTACTTC | CASSLNPSGSSPYEQYF | TRBD2 | NA | TRBJ2-7 | TRBV28
TGTGCCAGCAGTCCCGGACAGTCTGGGGCCAACGTCCTGACTTTC | CASSPGQSGANVLTF | NA | NA | TRBJ2-6 | TRBV6-5
TGTGCCAGCAGTTTCAAAAGCGGGAGAGGGTACGAGCAGTACTTC | CASSFKSGRGYEQYF | TRBD2 | NA | TRBJ2-7 | TRBV27
TGTGCCTGGAGTGTACAGTTGGCGTCAGCTTTCTTT | CAWSVQLASAFF | NA | few | TRBJ1-1 | TRBV30
TGTGCCAGCAGCCAGTCCTCAGGGAAATCGTACACTGAAGCTTTCTTT | CASSQSSGKSYTEAFF | NA | NA | TRBJ1-1 | TRBV4-2
TGTGCCAGCAGCTTATGGAGGGGTCAAGAGACCCAGTACTTC | CASSLWRGQETQYF | NA | NA | TRBJ2-5 | TRBV7-2